The 16 T cell receptor beta chains given below trace back to one sample, sequenced in a study of CD8+CD57+ T cells in acquired aplastic anemia. Genomic DNA, serving as template, underwent TCR beta VDJ and CDR3 profiling. Using its own MiXCR run on the reads, TCRdb lists one record per CDR3 protein. The table includes roughly 260,000 distinct CDR3 sequences, approximately 45% detected once. All sequencing subjects had displayed CD8+CD57+ cell expansion on flow cytometry. Sample: sorted CD4+, CD8+, or CD8+CD57+ T cells (not recorded which) from PBMCs. The receptors shown here come from a human donor with aplastic anemia.

The genes are TRBV7-2 and TRBJ1-2, with 9 bases fitting TRBD1. J lost 6 bases, V lost 1 base, and 6 bases had no gene match. This CDR3 has 15 residues. CDR1 and CDR2 from the germline V gene are SGHTA and FQGNSA. The CDR3 sequence: CASSLGGQGRNGYTF. In nucleotides, the CDR3 is TGTGCCAGCAGCTTAGGTGGACAGGGGAGGAATGGCTACACCTTC.

J is TRBJ2-7 and V is TRBV6-5, with D tentatively TRBD1 (5 bases). V lost 2 bases to trimming and J lost 3 bases, with 14 bases between them. The length of the CDR3 is 15 residues. Per the germline V gene, CDR1 is MNHEY and CDR2 is SVGAGI. CDR3 in amino acids: CASSYGQGQFYEQYF. CDR3 in DNA: TGTGCCAGCAGTTACGGGCAGGGTCAGTTCTACGAGCAGTACTTC.

A word on this clonotype: A clone one base away is much larger, so this may be a read error. The genes are TRBV2 and TRBJ2-7, with TRBD1 as a possible D gene (6 bases). This CDR3 region has 17 residues. The V gene lost 4 bases and the J gene lost 0 bases, with 19 bases spanning the gap. Germline CDR1 and CDR2: SNHLY and FYNNEI. CDR3 sequence: CASSGNDSRGVSYEQYF. In nucleotides, the CDR3 is TGTGCCAGCAGTGGTAACGACAGCAGGGGAGTCTCCTACGAGCAGTACTTC. The full variable domain, its missing parts supplied by reference TRBV2 and TRBJ2-7, is EPEVTQTPSHQVTQMGQEVILRCVPISNHLYFYWYRQILGQKVEFLVSFYNNEISEKSEIFDDQFSVERPDGSNFTLKIRSTKLEDSAMYFCASSGNDSRGVSYEQYFGPGTRLTVT.

This chain joins TRBV6-4 and TRBJ2-5, with TRBD2 matching 7 bases. This CDR3 comprises 16 residues. The junction had 10 bases not matched to a gene; V was cut back by 5 bases and J by 1 base. CDR1 MRHNA and CDR2 SNTAGT come from the germline V gene. The DNA of the CDR3 is TGTGCCAGCAGTCCAGAACCTAGCGGAGGCCAAGAGACCCAGTACTTC. This gives the protein CASSPEPSGGQETQYF.

This clonotype was counted many times. The chain recombines TRBV4-2 with TRBJ2-3; D tentatively reads TRBD1 or TRBD2 (6 bases each). V gave up 8 bases and J gave up 5 bases, with 17 bases separating them. Germline assignment: CDR1 LGHNA and CDR2 YNFKEQ. The CDR3 loop spans 14 amino acids. CDR3 bases: TGTGCCAGCTGGGCTAGGGGGGCCGGAGATACGCAGTATTTT. Its translation: CASWARGAGDTQYF.

J is TRBJ1-4 and V is TRBV25-1, with 7 nucleotides matching TRBD1. Per germline, CDR1 MGHDK and CDR2 SYGVNS. Trimming took 4 bases from V and 5 from J; bases not matched to a gene: 16. The CDR3 extends over 18 amino acids. The CDR3 here is CASSGDPGQPPHNEKLFF. As DNA, the CDR3 is TGTGCCAGCAGTGGGGACCCGGGACAGCCACCTCACAATGAAAAACTGTTTTTT.

This sequence joins TRBV7-3 and TRBJ2-7; 9 bases fit TRBD1. The CDR3 is made up of 13 amino acids. V trimming: 5 bases; J trimming: 5 bases; junction bases outside the gene matches: 4. The germline V gene has CDR1 SGHTA and CDR2 FQGTGA. The CDR3 region has the DNA TGTGCCAGCAGCCAAACAGGGGGCGACGAGCAGTACTTC. This encodes CASSQTGGDEQYF.

The J gene is TRBJ1-6, the V gene TRBV9, with 9 bases identical to TRBD1. V was clipped by 4 bases and J by 9 bases; unmatched bases: 14. Germline-derived CDR1 and CDR2 are SGDLS and YYNGEE. The CDR3 spans 17 residues. The CDR3 DNA sequence: TGTGCCAGCAGCTTAGGGGGTCCGGGACAGGGCACTTCACCCCTCCACTTT. This translates into CASSLGGPGQGTSPLHF.

The genes are TRBV6-1 and TRBJ1-3, with D maybe TRBD1 (6 bases). Deletions cut 0 bases from V and 2 bases from J, with 11 bases between. Germline CDR1 is MNHNS and CDR2 is SASEGT. This CDR3 is 16 amino acids long. In DNA form, the CDR3 reads TGTGCCAGCAGTGAAGCCGGGACATCTCCTGGAAACACCATATATTTT. Its protein product is CASSEAGTSPGNTIYF.

With respect to this clonotype: Just one base apart from a much larger clone, this may be a read error. J is TRBJ1-6 and V is TRBV7-3, with TRBD1 matching 9 bases. CDR1 and CDR2 from the germline V gene are SGHTA and FQGTGA. V shed 5 bases, J shed 11 bases, and the junction held 7 bases outside the gene matches. CDR3 size: 14 residues. In DNA, the CDR3 is TGTGCCAGCAGCCCGGGACAGGGTCCTCCACCCCTCCACTTT. It encodes CASSPGQGPPPLHF. Supplemented by reference TRBV7-3 and TRBJ1-6, the full variable domain reads GAGVSQTPSNKVTEKGKYVELRCDPISGHTALYWYRQSLGQGPEFLIYFQGTGAADDSGLPNDRFFAVRPEGSVSTLKIQRTERGDSAVYLCASSPGQGPPPLHFGNGTRLTVT.

For this clonotype: The junction and the germline gene differ at one end; a read error may be behind it. The V call is TRBV10-3, the J call TRBJ2-1, with 12 positions matching TRBD2. Germline assignment: CDR1 ENHRY and CDR2 SYGVKD. The CDR3 extends over 14 amino acids. CDR3 loop: CAFSWTSGAYEQFF. The CDR3, as DNA: TGTGCCTTCAGTTGGACTAGCGGGGCGTATGAGCAGTTCTTC.

V and J are TRBV7-8 and TRBJ2-7; a weak D match, TRBD1 (6 bases). CDR1 and CDR2 from the germline V gene are SGHVS and FQNEAQ. Trimming removed 0 bases from V and 6 bases from J, with 12 bases in between. The CDR3 length is 14 residues. Written as DNA, the CDR3 is TGTGCCAGCAGCTTAGCGGACAGCGAACGCGAGCAGTACTTC. It is translated as CASSLADSEREQYF. The full variable domain, in which reference TRBV7-8 and TRBJ2-7 provide the parts outside the CDR3, is GAGVSQSPRYKVAKRGQDVALRCDPISGHVSLFWYQQALGQGPEFLTYFQNEAQLDKSGLPSDRFFAERPEGSVSTLKIQRTQQEDSAVYLCASSLADSEREQYFGPGTRLTVT.

This clonotype was observed at least ten times. This chain links TRBV10-3 with TRBJ1-2, with TRBD1 matching over 9 bases. Unmatched junction bases numbered 3, after V lost 4 bases and J lost 6 bases. Germline V gives CDR1 ENHRY, CDR2 SYGVKD. There are 13 residues in the CDR3. Written as DNA, the CDR3 is TGTGCCATCAGTGGAGGGACAGGGAATGGCTACACCTTC. Its protein product is CAISGGTGNGYTF.

This clonotype was counted a single time. The CDR3 does not end in the conserved phenylalanine or tryptophan, so this is likely a read error. This rearrangement joins TRBV10-3 to TRBJ1-2; possibly TRBD1 for D (5 bases). CDR1 is ENHRY and CDR2 is SYGVKD in the germline V gene. The CDR3 contains 14 residues. Trimming removed 4 bases from V and 4 bases from J, with 13 bases in between. The CDR3 is CAISATTAFYGYTS. Written as DNA, the CDR3 is TGTGCCATCAGTGCAACGACAGCTTTCTATGGCTACACCTCC.

The V and J genes are TRBV25-1 and TRBJ2-5; 12 bases are shared with TRBD2. Trimming took 5 bases from V and 2 from J; bases not matched to a gene: 6. Germline assignment: CDR1 MGHDK and CDR2 SYGVNS. The CDR3 consists of 16 residues. CDR3 DNA sequence: TGTGCCAGCAGTCCCGGGACTAGCGGGCGTCAAGAGACCCAGTACTTC. This encodes CASSPGTSGRQETQYF.

J is TRBJ2-4 and V is TRBV5-1, with D perhaps matching TRBD1 (6 bases). V shed 4 bases and J shed 1 base, with 18 bases lying between them. CDR3 length: 17 residues. Germline V lookup: CDR1 SGHRS, CDR2 YFSETQ. CDR3 loop: CASSAVIQGRAKNIQYF. Here the CDR3 DNA reads TGCGCCAGCAGCGCGGTTATACAGGGCAGGGCCAAAAACATTCAGTACTTC.